This T cell receptor (beta chain) was sequenced during a study of cytomegalovirus exposure and HLA in healthy donors. Overall study findings and caveats: It emerged from a later analysis that several of the most significant clusters appeared to be linked to common viral pathogens.

The PCR had 60 Vbeta and 13 Jbeta primers. Assay: immunoSEQ multiplex PCR; the TCRdb copy retains only in-frame clones and omits some. Of around 120,000 clones listed, about four fifths are singletons. Germline CDR1 is LNHDA and CDR2 is SQIVND (reference sequence). With 4 bases removed from V and 0 bases from J, the gap between germline ends came to 8 bases. There are 14 residues in the CDR3. Concerning this clone itself: Antigen unknown.

This clonotype originated in a woman aged 40 to 50 in good health and CMV-seronegative. V and J are TRBV19 and TRBJ2-3; D is unresolved. The sequenced material came from PBMCs. CDR3 in amino acids: CASSSQISTDTQYF. The CDR3 DNA reads TGTGCCAGTAGTAGCCAGATCAGCACAGATACGCAGTATTTT. The complete variable domain, with remaining parts taken from reference TRBV19 and TRBJ2-3, reads DGGITQSPKYLFRKEGQNVTLSCEQNLNHDAMYWYRQDPGQGLRLIYYSQIVNDFQKGDIAEGYSVSREKKESFPLTVTSAQKNPTAFYLCASSSQISTDTQYFGPGTRLTVL.